This entry lists 32 T cell receptor beta chains sequenced from one sample in a study of long-term antiretroviral therapy in people with HIV. immunoSEQ v3.0 was run at survey level. Assay used: immunoSEQ multiplex PCR; TCRdb lists only in-frame clones, some missing. This table has approximately 33,000 clones, 80% to 90% appearing once. Specimen: unsorted PBMCs, collected 0.8 years before starting antiretroviral therapy. These TCRs come from a man between 18 and 29 years old with HIV.

The table lists this clone with a few counts. The chain is built from TRBV6-1 and TRBJ1-5; D gene uncertain. Trimming pared 5 bases from V and 3 bases from J, leaving 8 bases between. The CDR3 contains 13 residues. The V gene's germline CDR1 is MNHNS and CDR2 SASEGT. The CDR3 DNA is TGTGCCAGCAGTACAGATTTCAATCAGCCCCAGCATTTT. This encodes CASSTDFNQPQHF.

The rearrangement links TRBV20-1 to TRBJ2-5; the D is unclear. V was cut by 3 bases and J by 4 bases, with 3 bases left in between. Germline V lookup: CDR1 DFQATT, CDR2 SNEGSKA (reference sequence). The CDR3 has 10 amino acids. The CDR3 loop is CSARSETQYF. The CDR3 DNA reads as TGCAGTGCTAGGTCAGAGACCCAGTACTTC.

The chain combines TRBV4-3 with TRBJ1-1; no firm D call. V was shortened by 1 base and J by 1 base, with 13 bases between the two germline ends. The CDR3 length is 16 residues. The germline gives CDR1 LGHNA, CDR2 YSLEER. The CDR3 region is CASSQGVRGWNTEAFF. CDR3 in DNA: TGCGCCAGCAGCCAAGGGGTGCGCGGGTGGAACACTGAAGCTTTCTTT.

The V and J genes are TRBV27 and TRBJ1-4; TRBD1 is a possible D gene (6 bases). Trimming took off 6 bases at V and 3 bases at J, with 17 bases between the two ends. The CDR3 has 16 amino acids. The germline V gene has CDR1 MNHEY and CDR2 SMNVEV (reference sequence). The CDR3 protein is CASRPGQRAPNEKLFF. The DNA for the CDR3 is TGTGCCAGCAGACCGGGACAACGTGCCCCTAATGAAAAACTGTTTTTT.

The chain links TRBV11-1 to TRBJ1-1; D remains unclear. CDR1 and CDR2 from the germline V gene are SGHAT and FQDESV (reference sequence). This CDR3 comprises 13 residues. Trimming took 2 bases from V and 0 from J, leaving 4 bases between them. For the CDR3, the DNA is TGTGCCAGCAGCTTATCCCTGAACACTGAAGCTTTCTTT. Translation gives CASSLSLNTEAFF.

The rearrangement uses TRBV7-2 and TRBJ1-4; D uncertain. Trimming shortened V by 2 bases and J by 7 bases, and 17 bases separated the two germline ends. Looked up from germline, CDR1 is SGHTA and CDR2 is FQGNSA. This CDR3 has 16 amino acids. The DNA for the CDR3 is TGTGCCAGCAGCTTACGTTTTCAGAACCGCGGTGAAAAACTGTTTTTT. Translating gives CASSLRFQNRGEKLFF. Drawing the rest from reference TRBV7-2 and TRBJ1-4, the complete variable domain is GAGVSQSPSNKVTEKGKDVELRCDPISGHTALYWYRQSLGQGLEFLIYFQGNSAPDKSGLPSDRFSAERTGGSVSTLTIQRTQQEDSAVYLCASSLRFQNRGEKLFFGSGTQLSVL.

The rearrangement joins TRBV4-2 to TRBJ2-7; D might be TRBD1 (7 bases). Germline lookup yields CDR1 LGHNA and CDR2 YNFKEQ. There are 15 residues in the CDR3. Trimming pared 0 bases from V and 4 bases from J, leaving 13 bases between. The CDR3 region is CASSQDRGASYEQYF. The CDR3 DNA is TGTGCCAGCAGCCAAGACAGGGGGGCTTCTTACGAGCAGTACTTC.

The chain combines TRBV7-9 with TRBJ1-4; TRBD1 matches 9 bases. The V and J ends lost 5 bases and 4 bases, in that order; junction bases with no gene match: 11. This CDR3 region has 17 residues. Per the germline V gene, CDR1 is SEHNR and CDR2 is FQNEAQ (reference sequence). The DNA of the CDR3 is TGTGCCAGCAGCCGGGACAGGGAGGCGGGGAGTAATGAAAAACTGTTTTTT. Translating gives CASSRDREAGSNEKLFF. The complete variable domain, with remaining parts taken from reference TRBV7-9 and TRBJ1-4, reads DTGVSQNPRHKITKRGQNVTFRCDPISEHNRLYWYRQTLGQGPEFLTYFQNEAQLEKSRLLSDRFSAERPKGSFSTLEIQRTEQGDSAMYLCASSRDREAGSNEKLFFGSGTQLSVL.

V gene TRBV5-1 combines with J gene TRBJ2-3, with D possibly matching TRBD2 (5 bases). This CDR3 comprises 13 residues. Trimming left V 1 base short and J 6 bases short, with 9 bases between. CDR1 SGHRS and CDR2 YFSETQ come from the germline V gene. The CDR3 nucleotides read TGCGCCAGCAGCTTGTGGGAGTCGGATACGCAGTATTTT. It codes for CASSLWESDTQYF.

V gene TRBV4-3 combines with J gene TRBJ2-3, with D unclear. Trimming shortened V by 0 bases and J by 1 base, and 20 bases separated the two germline ends. Looked up from germline, CDR1 is LGHNA and CDR2 is YSLEER. The CDR3 contains 19 residues. DNA for the CDR3: TGCGCCAGCAGCCAAGATCTAGAGGAACCCTGGAGCCGCACAGATACGCAGTATTTT. This encodes CASSQDLEEPWSRTDTQYF.

V gene TRBV11-2 combines with J gene TRBJ1-1, with D unresolved. The CDR3 is 13 residues long. V dropped 5 bases and J dropped 4 bases, with 11 bases sitting between them. Germline-derived CDR1 and CDR2 are SGHAT and FQNNGV. The CDR3: CASSPSPGTEAFF. CDR3 bases: TGTGCCAGCAGCCCCTCTCCTGGCACTGAAGCTTTCTTT. Full variable domain (remainder filled in from reference TRBV11-2 and TRBJ1-1): EAGVAQSPRYKIIEKRQSVAFWCNPISGHATLYWYQQILGQGPKLLIQFQNNGVVDDSQLPKDRFSAERLKGVDSTLKIQPAKLEDSAVYLCASSPSPGTEAFFGQGTRLTVV.

V and J are TRBV5-5 and TRBJ1-2; perhaps TRBD1 as D (6 bases). The CDR3 is 15 residues long. The V gene's germline CDR1 is SGHKS and CDR2 YYEKEE (reference sequence). V shed 0 bases and J shed 2 bases, with 11 bases lying between them. The chain's CDR3 is CASSLAQDRNYGYTF. The CDR3 DNA reads TGTGCCAGCAGCTTGGCCCAAGACAGGAACTATGGCTACACCTTC.

V gene TRBV6-1 combines with J gene TRBJ2-5; D call uncertain. The CDR3 spans 14 residues. Germline V gene sequence: CDR1 MNHNS, CDR2 SASEGT. Trimming removed 7 bases at V and 0 bases at J, with 12 bases between. This chain's CDR3 is CASTGLRYQETQYF. In DNA form, the CDR3 reads TGTGCCAGCACTGGCTTGAGGTACCAAGAGACCCAGTACTTC.

The rearrangement joins TRBV4-2 to TRBJ2-2, with a possible D match to TRBD1 (5 bases). This CDR3 contains 20 residues. Germline V gives CDR1 LGHNA, CDR2 YNFKEQ. Trimming cost V 3 bases and J 5 bases, with 28 bases left between them. The CDR3 reads CASSHLTRVGRAIGTGELFF. As DNA, the CDR3 is TGTGCCAGCAGCCATCTCACTCGGGTGGGCAGGGCGATAGGAACCGGGGAGCTGTTTTTT.

V is TRBV4-1 and J is TRBJ2-1; the match to TRBD2 covers 14 bases. V lost 5 bases, J lost 10 bases, and 13 bases stayed unmatched. The CDR3 loop spans 17 amino acids. Per germline, CDR1 MGHRA and CDR2 YSYEKL. CDR3 DNA sequence: TGCGCCAGCAGCGCCCGACTGGGACTAGCGGGAGAAGGAGAGCAGTTCTTC. This sequence encodes CASSARLGLAGEGEQFF.

The CDR3, as DNA: TGTGCCAGCAGTCTGGTGGACGAGCAGTACTTC. Amino acid sequence: CASSLVDEQYF. The chain has TRBV6-1 and TRBJ2-7; D not resolved. CDR3 length: 11 amino acids. Germline V gene data show CDR1 as MNHNS and CDR2 as SASEGT. V lost 5 bases and J 5 bases, leaving 7 bases between the germline ends.

This clone has only a few counts. The chain links TRBV7-2 to TRBJ1-2, with TRBD1 identical over 8 bases. CDR3 length: 12 residues. CDR1 and CDR2 (germline): SGHTA, FQGNSA. V shed 5 bases, J shed 6 bases, and the junction held 2 bases outside the gene matches. The CDR3 DNA sequence: TGTGCCAGCAGCCTGACAGGGGATGGCTACACCTTC. Protein product: CASSLTGDGYTF.

The V gene is TRBV7-3, the J gene TRBJ1-2; D gene uncertain. The V end lost 5 bases, the J end lost 5 bases, and 12 bases lay between the germline ends. CDR3 length: 13 amino acids. Looked up from germline, CDR1 is SGHTA and CDR2 is FQGTGA. The CDR3 DNA reads as TGTGCCAGCAGCCTGGGAGGATCTTATGGCTACACCTTC. It encodes CASSLGGSYGYTF.

The V and J genes are TRBV4-1 and TRBJ1-1, with D tentatively TRBD1 (6 bases). The CDR3 length is 16 residues. The V end was cut by 2 bases, the J end by 2 bases, with 15 bases between. Germline CDR1 and CDR2: MGHRA and YSYEKL. The CDR3 DNA reads as TGCGCCAGCAGCCAACCTTTGGGGGGCCTAAACACTGAAGCTTTCTTT. The encoded protein is CASSQPLGGLNTEAFF.

CDR3 bases: TGTGCCAGTAGGTTGGCGGTGAACACTGAAGCTTTCTTT. Encoded protein: CASRLAVNTEAFF. The chain employs TRBV19 and TRBJ1-1, with D unresolved. V was pared by 6 bases and J by 0 bases, with 8 bases between. The CDR3 is made up of 13 amino acids. Germline loops: CDR1 LNHDA, CDR2 SQIVND (reference sequence).

This chain uses TRBV5-1 with TRBJ1-1; unclear D gene. The CDR3 length is 14 residues. The V gene's germline CDR1 is SGHRS and CDR2 YFSETQ. Deletions cut 0 bases from V and 1 base from J, with 7 bases between. The CDR3: CASSLAFSNTEAFF. DNA for the CDR3: TGCGCCAGCAGCTTGGCCTTTTCGAACACTGAAGCTTTCTTT.

The rearrangement joins TRBV2 to TRBJ1-1, with TRBD1 as a possible D gene (6 bases). The V gene lost 0 bases and the J gene lost 8 bases, with 10 bases spanning the gap. Germline loops: CDR1 SNHLY, CDR2 FYNNEI. The CDR3 runs to 13 residues. The CDR3: CASSEAVQGEAFF. The CDR3 DNA is TGTGCCAGCAGTGAAGCAGTCCAGGGGGAAGCTTTCTTT.

This chain joins TRBV27 and TRBJ2-7; tentatively, D is TRBD2 (6 bases). Trimming took off 5 bases at V and 6 bases at J, with 20 bases between the two ends. This CDR3 is built from 15 residues. From germline, CDR1 is MNHEY and CDR2 SMNVEV (reference sequence). Written as DNA, the CDR3 is TGTGCCAGCAGTCCGCCGGGACTGATCTACTCCGAGCAGTACTTC. This translates into CASSPPGLIYSEQYF.

CDR3 residues: CASSAYRGTNEKLFF. The DNA for the CDR3 is TGTGCCAGCAGTGCCTACAGGGGAACTAATGAAAAACTGTTTTTT. The V and J genes are TRBV25-1 and TRBJ1-4; 7 nucleotides line up with TRBD1. Germline lookup yields CDR1 MGHDK and CDR2 SYGVNS. This CDR3 comprises 15 residues. With 4 bases clipped from V and 1 base from J, the junction kept 3 bases outside the gene matches. Filled out from reference TRBV25-1 and TRBJ1-4, the complete variable domain reads EADIYQTPRYLVIGTGKKITLECSQTMGHDKMYWYQQDPGMELHLIHYSYGVNSTEKGDLSSESTVSRIRTEHFPLTLESARPSHTSQYLCASSAYRGTNEKLFFGSGTQLSVL.

The sample holds a few counts of this clone. This sequence joins TRBV7-2 and TRBJ2-7; unclear D gene. Germline loops: CDR1 SGHTA, CDR2 FQGNSA. V shed 5 bases and J shed 0 bases, with 5 bases lying between them. CDR3 length: 12 amino acids. The CDR3 region is CASSQSSYEQYF. The CDR3 DNA reads as TGTGCCAGCAGCCAAAGCTCCTACGAGCAGTACTTC.

V gene TRBV10-3 combines with J gene TRBJ2-3, with D maybe TRBD1 (6 bases). This CDR3 is 14 amino acids long. The germline V gene encodes CDR1 ENHRY and CDR2 SYGVKD. Trimming left V 10 bases short and J 3 bases short, with 17 bases between. The CDR3 sequence is CANKTGRGTDTQYF. The CDR3 DNA follows: TGTGCCAATAAAACAGGGAGAGGGACAGATACGCAGTATTTT.

This rearrangement joins TRBV11-2 to TRBJ1-1; D uncertain. Trimming removed 5 bases from V and 7 bases from J, with 20 bases in between. Germline CDR1 and CDR2: SGHAT and FQNNGV. This CDR3 is 15 amino acids long. The CDR3 coding sequence is TGTGCCAGCAGCCTACTAAAAGGGCGCACAGTTGAAGCTTTCTTT. Translation: CASSLLKGRTVEAFF.

V is TRBV2 and J is TRBJ1-3; possibly TRBD1 for D (5 bases). The V gene lost 4 bases and the J gene lost 2 bases, with 9 bases spanning the gap. CDR1 SNHLY and CDR2 FYNNEI come from the germline V gene. The CDR3 runs to 14 residues. The CDR3 loop is CASSVPGTGNTIYF. CDR3 coding DNA: TGTGCCAGCAGTGTTCCAGGGACTGGAAACACCATATATTTT.

This chain links TRBV21-1 with TRBJ1-1. TRBV21-1 is a pseudogene. This CDR3 spans 14 amino acids. The chain's CDR3 is CASSASRNDTEAFF. The CDR3 bases are TGTGCCAGCAGTGCAAGTAGGAACGACACTGAAGCTTTCTTT.

The chain recombines TRBV4-3 with TRBJ2-2; D unclear. The germline V and J ends were trimmed by 4 bases and 1 base, with 7 bases remaining between them. The CDR3 totals 14 residues. The germline V gene has CDR1 LGHNA and CDR2 YSLEER. CDR3 bases: TGCGCCAGCAGCCGTAAAGAGAACACCGGGGAGCTGTTTTTT. This gives the protein CASSRKENTGELFF.

The chain has TRBV10-3 and TRBJ1-1; a possible D gene is TRBD1 (6 bases). CDR3 length: 15 amino acids. Germline lookup yields CDR1 ENHRY and CDR2 SYGVKD. V was pared by 0 bases and J by 4 bases, with 12 bases between. CDR3: CAISESGRGGTEAFF. CDR3 bases: TGTGCCATCAGTGAGTCTGGCAGGGGTGGCACTGAAGCTTTCTTT.

V usage is TRBV10-3 and J usage is TRBJ1-2, with 10 bases identical to TRBD1. The CDR3 extends over 15 amino acids. Trimming removed 2 bases from V and 4 bases from J; junction bases left unmatched: 4. Germline V CDR1 and CDR2: ENHRY, SYGVKD. CDR3 sequence (DNA): TGTGCCATCAGTGAGGGGACAGGGGTTAGCTATGGCTACACCTTC. This gives the protein CAISEGTGVSYGYTF.